This TCR beta chain was identified during a study of esophageal squamous cell carcinoma under preoperative chemotherapy. This clonotype was seen once. Antigen unknown. Study-level findings and limits: Paclitaxel-nedaplatin therapy caused immediate, substantial clonotype frequency changes.

The CDR3 is 14 amino acids. J gave up 6 bases and V 4 bases, and 6 bases lay outside the gene matches. Germline CDR1 SGHNT, CDR2 YYREEE (reference sequence). Each CDR3 protein is one row after TCRdb ran MiXCR on the PCR reads. Of fewer than 20,000 distinct CDR3 sequences in the sample, about 45% are singletons; the top ten hold 25% to 30%. Time point defined: after preoperative PTX-NDP chemotherapy. Paclitaxel-nedaplatin chemotherapy was given to patients ahead of their surgery. This material was acquired from a patient given preoperative chemotherapy. The source is a human donor with esophageal squamous cell carcinoma. The donor label of this sample is uncertain. This chain uses TRBV5-4 with TRBJ2-3; TRBD2 matches 9 bases. The DNA for the CDR3 is TGTGCCAGCAGCGTTTCTAGCGGGACCGATACGCAGTATTTT. Protein sequence: CASSVSSGTDTQYF. Together with reference TRBV5-4 and TRBJ2-3, the CDR3 gives the full variable domain: ETGVTQSPTHLIKTRGQQVTLRCSSQSGHNTVSWYQQALGQGPQFIFQYYREEENGRGNFPPRFSGLQFPNYSSELNVNALELDDSALYLCASSVSSGTDTQYFGPGTRLTVL.